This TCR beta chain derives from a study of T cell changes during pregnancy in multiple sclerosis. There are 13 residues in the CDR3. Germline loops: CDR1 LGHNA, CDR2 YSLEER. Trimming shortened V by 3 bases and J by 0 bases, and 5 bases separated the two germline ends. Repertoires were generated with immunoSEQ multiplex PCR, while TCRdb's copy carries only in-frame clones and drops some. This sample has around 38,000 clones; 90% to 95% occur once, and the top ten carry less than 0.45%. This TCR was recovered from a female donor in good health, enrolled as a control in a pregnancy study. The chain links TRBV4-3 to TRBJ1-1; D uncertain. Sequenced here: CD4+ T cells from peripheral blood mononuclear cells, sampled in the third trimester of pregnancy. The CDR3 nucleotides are TGCGCCAGCAGCCAGCAGATGAACACTGAAGCTTTCTTT. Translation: CASSQQMNTEAFF.